Below are 29 T cell receptor beta chains sequenced from a single sample in a study of T cell repertoires in cytomegalovirus infection. These receptors are not linked to any known antigen. One entry per CDR3 protein results from TCRdb running MiXCR on the reads. The sample carries roughly 800,000 distinct CDR3 sequences, approximately 32% recorded once. Sequences were derived from cultured CD8+ T cells from PBMCs, sampled from culture after CMV antigen stimulation. The origin of the receptors is a human donor in good health (CMV status not recorded). Some clones in this sample may be carry-over from other donors' samples.

This clonotype came up once. The genes are TRBV10-1 and TRBJ2-7; possible D gene TRBD1, 5 bases. Germline CDR1 reads WNHNN; CDR2 reads SYGVQD (reference sequence). This CDR3 has 15 amino acids. The V end was cut by 2 bases, the J end by 0 bases, with 11 bases between. The CDR3 DNA reads TGCGCCAGCAGTGAGCAGACAGACAGCTCCTACGAGCAGTACTTC. Protein product: CASSEQTDSSYEQYF.

The V and J genes are TRBV5-4 and TRBJ2-1; D possibly corresponds to TRBD1 (8 bases). The CDR3 length is 16 residues. V was trimmed by 6 bases and J by 6 bases, leaving 22 bases between them. The germline V gene has CDR1 SGHNT and CDR2 YYREEE (reference sequence). CDR3 coding DNA: TGTGCCAGCACCCCTCAAACAGGGGGGGCAAGCAATGAGCAGTTCTTC. Translated, it gives CASTPQTGGASNEQFF.

This clonotype came up many times. V usage is TRBV6-2 or TRBV6-3 and J usage is TRBJ2-6, with 8 bases lining up with TRBD1. The germline V gene encodes CDR1 MNHEY and CDR2 SVGEGT. J lost 2 bases, V lost 7 bases, and 16 bases had no gene match. This CDR3 contains 19 residues. CDR3: CASTKDLGQGRTGANVLTF. CDR3 nucleotide sequence: TGTGCCAGCACCAAGGACCTAGGACAGGGTAGAACTGGGGCCAACGTCCTGACTTTC.

The chain carries TRBV28 and TRBJ2-3, with TRBD2 as a possible D gene (6 bases). This CDR3 has 20 amino acids. Trimming shortened V by 3 bases and J by 2 bases, and 27 bases separated the two germline ends. Germline V CDR1 and CDR2: MDHEN, SYDVKM. Here the CDR3 DNA reads TGTGCCAGCAGTTTTTTAATCTTGGAGGGTTACGGGCCCCCCACAGATACGCAGTATTTT. Its protein is CASSFLILEGYGPPTDTQYF.

This rearrangement joins TRBV7-3 to TRBJ2-2; D uncertain. CDR1 and CDR2 (germline): SGHTA, FQGTGA. The CDR3 has 15 residues. V shed 0 bases and J shed 4 bases, with 9 bases lying between them. The DNA for the CDR3 is TGTGCCAGCAGCTTAACTGTCGGCTCCACCGGGGAGCTGTTTTTT. Translation: CASSLTVGSTGELFF.

The chain uses TRBV2 and TRBJ1-5; no clear D. V was clipped by 4 bases and J by 4 bases, with 8 bases between them. CDR1 is SNHLY and CDR2 is FYNNEI in the germline V gene. CDR3 size: 13 residues. DNA for the CDR3: TGTGCCAGCAGTGGACGGTATAATCAGCCCCAGCATTTT. This translates into CASSGRYNQPQHF.

There are a few counts of this clonotype. This chain joins TRBV10-2 and TRBJ2-5, with TRBD1 matching over 12 bases. This CDR3 is built from 15 residues. With V trimmed by 7 bases and J by 5 bases, 8 bases remained unmatched. CDR1 and CDR2 from the germline V gene are WSHSY and SAAADI. This CDR3 is CASTWDRGRWETQYF. CDR3 DNA sequence: TGCGCCAGCACGTGGGACAGGGGGCGCTGGGAGACCCAGTACTTC.

The rearrangement uses TRBV7-6 and TRBJ2-1; D is possibly TRBD1 or TRBD2 (6 bases each). From germline, CDR1 is SGHVS and CDR2 FNYEAQ. The ends were cut back, 5 bases at V and 9 bases at J, with 14 bases in the middle. This CDR3 comprises 13 residues. The CDR3 spells CASSQDGGGEQFF. The CDR3 region has the DNA TGTGCCAGCAGCCAGGACGGAGGGGGTGAGCAGTTCTTC.

This clonotype was detected a few times. CDR3 coding DNA: TGTGCCAGCAGCGCTCGGGACTACTATTTAAGCAATGAGCAGTTCTTC. Protein sequence: CASSARDYYLSNEQFF. This rearrangement joins TRBV9 to TRBJ2-1; 7 positions agree with TRBD2. V shed 3 bases and J 6 bases; nucleotides not matched to a gene: 12. CDR1 and CDR2 (germline): SGDLS, YYNGEE. This CDR3 region has 16 residues.

This clonotype appeared a few times. The genes are TRBV2 and TRBJ1-2; no firm D call. The CDR3 runs to 13 residues. V was shortened by 8 bases and J by 8 bases, with 18 bases between the two germline ends. In germline, CDR1 is SNHLY, CDR2 FYNNEI. CDR3 in amino acids: CASPERGDKGYTF. The CDR3 bases are TGTGCCAGCCCTGAGCGGGGAGATAAAGGCTACACCTTC.

The rearrangement uses TRBV7-9 and TRBJ1-4; 7 nucleotides agree with TRBD1. The CDR3 runs to 18 residues. The ends lost 7 bases at V and 7 bases at J; junction bases unmatched: 21. Germline assignment: CDR1 SEHNR and CDR2 FQNEAQ (reference sequence). Here the CDR3 reads CASTLEIRDRDDFEKLFF. CDR3 nucleotide sequence: TGTGCCAGCACCCTAGAGATTCGCGACAGGGATGATTTTGAAAAACTGTTTTTT.

Notes on this clonotype: One junction end disagrees with the germline gene, perhaps due to a read error. This chain connects TRBV7-6 to TRBJ2-7, with D perhaps TRBD1 (6 bases). Germline loops: CDR1 SGHVS, CDR2 FNYEAQ. The CDR3 contains 12 residues. The CDR3 nucleotides read TGTGCCAGCAGCTTAACGGGTGGGGGCTTGGACTTC. The encoded protein is CASSLTGGGLDF.

This clonotype was observed at least ten times. This chain uses TRBV7-9 with TRBJ2-2; D is perhaps TRBD2 (5 bases). From germline, CDR1 is SEHNR and CDR2 FQNEAQ (reference sequence). The CDR3 runs to 14 residues. The V gene lost 5 bases and the J gene lost 3 bases, with 10 bases spanning the gap. The CDR3 DNA sequence: TGTGCCAGCAGCCCAGGACTGCACACCGGGGAGCTGTTTTTT. It yields the protein CASSPGLHTGELFF.

This clonotype was seen a handful of times. J is TRBJ1-5 and V is TRBV27; possible D gene TRBD1, 6 bases. The CDR3 is 14 amino acids. The V end was cut by 4 bases, the J end by 6 bases, with 13 bases between. Germline V gene lookup returns CDR1 MNHEY and CDR2 SMNVEV (reference sequence). In DNA form, the CDR3 reads TGTGCCAGCAGTTCCTACAGGGATTTTCAGCCCCAGCATTTT. The encoded protein is CASSSYRDFQPQHF.

The V gene is TRBV6-2 or TRBV6-3, the J gene TRBJ1-5, with TRBD1 matching over 8 bases. CDR3 length: 18 amino acids. With V trimmed by 0 bases and J by 1 base, 8 bases remained unmatched. Germline V gene sequence: CDR1 MNHEY, CDR2 SVGEGT. The CDR3 DNA sequence: TGTGCCAGCAGTTACTCCGGGACAGGACAACGGAGCAATCAGCCCCAGCATTTT. It translates to CASSYSGTGQRSNQPQHF.

The chain uses TRBV12-3 or TRBV12-4 and TRBJ2-1; 10 nucleotides agree with TRBD2. The junction had 6 bases not matched to a gene; V was cut back by 6 bases and J by 4 bases. This CDR3 has 15 residues. CDR3 in DNA: TGTGCCAGCAGCCCGCTAGCGGGGGTTTACAATGAGCAGTTCTTC. It translates to CASSPLAGVYNEQFF.

This clonotype came up a few times. This rearrangement joins TRBV19 to TRBJ2-3; D remains unclear. Germline CDR1 LNHDA, CDR2 SQIVND (reference sequence). This CDR3 has 14 amino acids. The V end was cut by 3 bases, the J end by 2 bases, with 9 bases between. The CDR3 DNA follows: TGTGCCAGTAGTATTAGTCAGCTCACAGATACGCAGTATTTT. It encodes CASSISQLTDTQYF. The complete variable domain, with remaining parts taken from reference TRBV19 and TRBJ2-3, reads DGGITQSPKYLFRKEGQNVTLSCEQNLNHDAMYWYRQDPGQGLRLIYYSQIVNDFQKGDIAEGYSVSREKKESFPLTVTSAQKNPTAFYLCASSISQLTDTQYFGPGTRLTVL.

J is TRBJ2-7 and V is TRBV19; D unclear. Germline CDR1 reads LNHDA; CDR2 reads SQIVND (reference sequence). The CDR3 contains 13 residues. Trimming shortened V by 7 bases and J by 0 bases, and 10 bases separated the two germline ends. As DNA, the CDR3 is TGTGCCAGTACCCCGGGTCCCTCCTACGAGCAGTACTTC. This codes for CASTPGPSYEQYF.

This clonotype was picked up a small number of times. This chain joins TRBV19 and TRBJ2-1; 16 bases map to TRBD2. Germline-derived CDR1 and CDR2 are LNHDA and SQIVND (reference sequence). CDR3 length: 18 residues. The J segment lost 8 bases and the V segment lost 7 bases, leaving 14 bases of the junction unmatched. The CDR3 is CASTLGTSGGAVPYEQFF. CDR3 DNA sequence: TGTGCCAGTACCCTCGGGACTAGCGGGGGGGCTGTTCCATATGAGCAGTTCTTC.

This clonotype has a handful of counts. This rearrangement joins TRBV19 to TRBJ2-1; 7 nucleotides line up with TRBD1. The CDR3 spans 17 residues. Germline V gene data show CDR1 as LNHDA and CDR2 as SQIVND (reference sequence). After removal of 0 bases from V and 3 bases from J, the junction contained 8 bases not matched to a gene. The CDR3 loop is CASSIEPQGDLYNEQFF. The CDR3, as DNA: TGTGCCAGTAGTATAGAACCCCAGGGGGACCTCTACAATGAGCAGTTCTTC.

This clonotype has more than one count but fewer than ten. The rearrangement links TRBV4-1 to TRBJ2-1, with D perhaps matching TRBD2 (5 bases). The germline V gene encodes CDR1 MGHRA and CDR2 YSYEKL. Deletions cut 0 bases from V and 2 bases from J, with 8 bases between. This CDR3 has 15 residues. The CDR3 DNA sequence: TGCGCCAGCAGCCAAGACGAGGGTACCTACAATGAGCAGTTCTTC. It is translated as CASSQDEGTYNEQFF.

Only a few counts were recorded for this clonotype. V usage is TRBV19 and J usage is TRBJ1-3; 8 bases fit TRBD1. The germline CDR1 and CDR2 sequences are LNHDA and SQIVND (reference sequence). The CDR3 totals 15 residues. J lost 2 bases, V lost 6 bases, and 6 bases had no gene match. The CDR3: CASSLQGDPGNTIYF. CDR3 nucleotides: TGTGCCAGTAGCCTACAGGGGGATCCTGGAAACACCATATATTTT.

This clonotype was observed a handful of times. This chain uses TRBV2 with TRBJ2-3; D possibly corresponds to TRBD2 (5 bases). The CDR3 sequence is 11 residues long. The germline gives CDR1 SNHLY, CDR2 FYNNEI. V was cut by 6 bases and J by 6 bases, with 7 bases left in between. The CDR3 loop reads CASRDFDTQYF. The CDR3 DNA follows: TGTGCCAGCAGGGACTTCGATACGCAGTATTTT.

The chain recombines TRBV20-1 with TRBJ1-1; D gene uncertain. Germline V gives CDR1 DFQATT, CDR2 SNEGSKA (reference sequence). V was cut by 3 bases and J by 1 base, with 12 bases left in between. The CDR3 loop spans 14 amino acids. CDR3 sequence reads: CSASPFSGNTEAFF. The CDR3 DNA sequence: TGCAGTGCTAGCCCCTTCTCAGGGAACACTGAAGCTTTCTTT.

This clonotype appeared many times. The V gene is TRBV7-2, the J gene TRBJ1-2; 7 bases match TRBD1. Trimming cost V 1 base and J 4 bases; bases outside gene matches: 3. The germline V gene has CDR1 SGHTA and CDR2 FQGNSA. There are 14 residues in the CDR3. The CDR3 DNA reads as TGTGCCAGCAGCTTAGTAGGGACAGTCTATGGCTACACCTTC. This gives the protein CASSLVGTVYGYTF.

The gene calls are TRBV12-3 or TRBV12-4 and TRBJ2-1, with 7 positions matching TRBD1. V lost 1 base, J lost 3 bases, and 12 bases stayed unmatched. The CDR3 contains 18 residues. The CDR3 sequence is CASSLDRGFGVVYNEQFF. DNA for the CDR3: TGTGCCAGCAGTTTAGACAGGGGTTTTGGAGTAGTCTACAATGAGCAGTTCTTC.

To note about this clonotype: This may stem from a read error, because a much larger clone lies one nucleotide away. Since no conserved phenylalanine or tryptophan closes the CDR3, a read error is the likely cause. CDR3 in amino acids: CASSSGHPDTQYL. CDR3 nucleotide sequence: TGTGCCAGCAGCTCCGGACACCCGGATACGCAGTATCTT. The rearrangement joins TRBV5-4 to TRBJ2-3, with D maybe TRBD1 (5 bases). Germline V CDR1 and CDR2: SGHNT, YYREEE (reference sequence). V lost 3 bases and J lost 6, with 11 bases in between. The CDR3 length is 13 residues.

This clonotype was counted many times. The chain uses TRBV28 and TRBJ1-4, with D unclear. CDR3 length: 14 residues. Between the trimmed V and J ends, which lost 3 bases and 0 bases, there was a span of 5 bases. CDR1 and CDR2 from the germline V gene are MDHEN and SYDVKM. The CDR3 bases are TGTGCCAGCAGTTTTGGAGCAACTAATGAAAAACTGTTTTTT. This codes for CASSFGATNEKLFF. The full variable domain, with the rest looked up from reference TRBV28 and TRBJ1-4, is DVKVTQSSRYLVKRTGEKVFLECVQDMDHENMFWYRQDPGLGLRLIYFSYDVKMKEKGDIPEGYSVSREKKERFSLILESASTNQTSMYLCASSFGATNEKLFFGSGTQLSVL.

There are a few counts of this clonotype. This sequence joins TRBV5-1 and TRBJ2-4, with D maybe TRBD1 (5 bases). The V gene's germline CDR1 is SGHRS and CDR2 YFSETQ. Trimming removed 4 bases from V and 0 bases from J, with 14 bases in between. CDR3 length: 16 amino acids. The CDR3 protein is CASSQGAEIAKNIQYF. The CDR3 nucleotides read TGCGCCAGCAGCCAAGGGGCAGAGATAGCCAAAAACATTCAGTACTTC.